A selection of T cell receptor beta chains follows, all from one sample in a study of T cell changes during pregnancy in multiple sclerosis. Data came from immunoSEQ multiplex PCR; TCRdb stores just in-frame clones and leaves some out. The profile shows about 120,000 clones, 85% to 95% of them singletons. Material: peripheral blood, obtained before pregnancy. These receptors were obtained from a female donor with multiple sclerosis, enrolled in a pregnancy study. Both conserved end residues are part of each CDR3. Fields, in order: D gene, clone size, J gene, V gene, CDR3 DNA, CDR3 protein. The D gene is left open where the match is weak. Not all rows give a size; the values are once, few, many and, for expanded clones, a class.

D: .
size: .
J: TRBJ2-1
V: TRBV27
DNA: TGTGCCAGCAGTTTAAGTGGGGACTCTTACCTTGACAATGAGCAGTTCTTC
CDR3: CASSLSGDSYLDNEQFF

D: .
size: .
J: TRBJ2-2
V: TRBV2
DNA: TGTGCCAGCATCTGGACAGGTCCTTTTGCGACTAGCGATCCGAACACCGGGGAGCTGTTTTTT
CDR3: CASIWTGPFATSDPNTGELFF

D: .
size: .
J: TRBJ1-4
V: TRBV28
DNA: TGTGCCACTGAAGGGGTTGCTGAAAAACTGTTTTTT
CDR3: CATEGVAEKLFF

D: TRBD1
size: .
J: TRBJ2-4
V: TRBV27
DNA: TGTGCCAGCAGTTCTAGACAGGGTTCAAACATTCAGTACTTC
CDR3: CASSSRQGSNIQYF

D: .
size: .
J: TRBJ1-5
V: TRBV30
DNA: TGTGCCTGGAGTACTCACAGGGAACAGCCCCAGCATTTT
CDR3: CAWSTHREQPQHF

D: TRBD1
size: .
J: TRBJ1-2
V: TRBV5-1
DNA: TGCGCCAGCAGCTCTGACAGGGGGTCGAGACATGGCTACACCTTC
CDR3: CASSSDRGSRHGYTF

D: .
size: .
J: TRBJ1-1
V: TRBV10-1
DNA: TGCGCCAGCAGTGAGTCTTCGGCGGGGAACCCTGAAGCTTTCTTT
CDR3: CASSESSAGNPEAFF

D: TRBD2
size: .
J: TRBJ2-7
V: TRBV5-1
DNA: TGCGCCAGCAGACTAGCGGGAGCCCCCGAGCAGTACTTC
CDR3: CASRLAGAPEQYF

D: .
size: few
J: TRBJ1-5
V: TRBV2
DNA: TGTGCCAGCAGTGAATACCCAGGATATAGCAATCAGCCCCAGCATTTT
CDR3: CASSEYPGYSNQPQHF

D: TRBD2
size: .
J: TRBJ2-5
V: TRBV5-8
DNA: TGTGCCAGCAGCGCACCTTTGTTTACGACTAGCGGGACGCAAGAGACCCAGTACTTC
CDR3: CASSAPLFTTSGTQETQYF

D: .
size: .
J: TRBJ2-5
V: TRBV27
DNA: TGTGCCAGCAGTTTCTTCTCGGAGGCGGGTAGGGTGGGGACCCAGTACTTC
CDR3: CASSFFSEAGRVGTQYF

D: .
size: .
J: TRBJ2-1
V: TRBV5-5
DNA: TGTGCCAGCAGGCTAGGTAGCGGCTCCTACAATGAGCAGTTCTTC
CDR3: CASRLGSGSYNEQFF

D: TRBD2
size: .
J: TRBJ2-3
V: TRBV5-4
DNA: TGTGCCAGCAGCCCCGGGACTAGCGAGACTTACTTCACAGATACGCAGTATTTT
CDR3: CASSPGTSETYFTDTQYF

D: TRBD1
size: .
J: TRBJ2-7
V: TRBV28
DNA: TGTGCCAGCAGTCCTATCCCTCTCCCCCGGACAGGGTACTACGAGCAGTACTTC
CDR3: CASSPIPLPRTGYYEQYF

D: TRBD2
size: .
J: TRBJ2-7
V: TRBV30
DNA: TGTGCCTGGAGTGAGGCTAGCGGGGGGATTCCCTACGAGCAGTACTTC
CDR3: CAWSEASGGIPYEQYF

D: .
size: .
J: TRBJ2-7
V: TRBV5-8
DNA: TGTGCCAGCAGCCAGTTGACAGTCTACGAGCAGTACTTC
CDR3: CASSQLTVYEQYF

D: TRBD2
size: once
J: TRBJ2-7
V: TRBV19
DNA: TGTGCCAGTAGTAACGCTACTAGCGGGGGAAGCTACGAGCAGTACTTC
CDR3: CASSNATSGGSYEQYF

D: TRBD1
size: .
J: TRBJ2-2
V: TRBV5-1
DNA: TGCGCCAGCCACTCCACAGGGGGCTTAGAGATCGGGGAGCTGTTTTTT
CDR3: CASHSTGGLEIGELFF

D: .
size: .
J: TRBJ2-1
V: TRBV28
DNA: TGTGCCAGCAGTCTCCCGCAGGGAAATGAGCAGTTCTTC
CDR3: CASSLPQGNEQFF

D: .
size: once
J: TRBJ1-1
V: TRBV6-6
DNA: TGTGCCAGCAGCCGGGGCTCAGGGGTGAACACTGAAGCTTTCTTT
CDR3: CASSRGSGVNTEAFF

D: TRBD1
size: .
J: TRBJ1-1
V: TRBV7-3
DNA: TGTGCCAGCAGCACGACAGGGATGAACACTGAAGCTTTCTTT
CDR3: CASSTTGMNTEAFF

D: TRBD1
size: .
J: TRBJ2-1
V: TRBV5-6
DNA: TGTGCCAGCAGCTTGCCCGGAAAGGACAGGGTCAATGAGCAGTTCTTC
CDR3: CASSLPGKDRVNEQFF

D: TRBD1
size: .
J: TRBJ2-3
V: TRBV27
DNA: TGTGCCACCCGAACCGGGGACAGGAGAACAGATACGCAGTATTTT
CDR3: CATRTGDRRTDTQYF

D: TRBD2
size: .
J: TRBJ2-1
V: TRBV6-5
DNA: TGTGCCAGCTGCCTAGCGGGACCGAATGAGCAGTTCTTC
CDR3: CASCLAGPNEQFF

D: .
size: .
J: TRBJ1-2
V: TRBV19
DNA: TGTGCCAGTAGCAAAACAGGGCCCCCTAACTATGGCTACACCTTC
CDR3: CASSKTGPPNYGYTF

D: TRBD1
size: .
J: TRBJ1-2
V: TRBV5-1
DNA: TGCGCCAGCAGCCCACCGATGACAGGGTTCGATGGCTACACCTTC
CDR3: CASSPPMTGFDGYTF

D: .
size: .
J: TRBJ2-7
V: TRBV18
DNA: TGTGCCAGCTCACCCTTGGGGGGGCCGGACGAGCAGTACTTC
CDR3: CASSPLGGPDEQYF

D: TRBD2
size: .
J: TRBJ2-3
V: TRBV27
DNA: TGTGCCAGCAGTGCCCGGGGAAGCGGGGCGACAGATACGCAGTATTTT
CDR3: CASSARGSGATDTQYF

D: TRBD2
size: .
J: TRBJ2-5
V: TRBV18
DNA: TGTGCCAGCTCACCGACTAGCGGGGGGGTGACCCAGTACTTC
CDR3: CASSPTSGGVTQYF

D: TRBD1
size: .
J: TRBJ2-2
V: TRBV7-9
DNA: TGTGCCAGCAGCTTCGGACAGGGAAGGACCGGGGAGCTGTTTTTT
CDR3: CASSFGQGRTGELFF

D: TRBD1
size: .
J: TRBJ2-1
V: TRBV7-8
DNA: TGTGCCAGCAGTACGCAAAGGAACAGGGGGGCAGTCCCCAATGAGCAGTTCTTC
CDR3: CASSTQRNRGAVPNEQFF

D: TRBD1
size: .
J: TRBJ1-2
V: TRBV7-9
DNA: TGTGCCAGCAGCTTCGGGACAGGGGGCGACTATGGCTACACCTTC
CDR3: CASSFGTGGDYGYTF

D: .
size: .
J: TRBJ1-2
V: TRBV6-5
DNA: TGTGCCAGCGGCCCGGGGGGGGCTAACTATGGCTACACCTTC
CDR3: CASGPGGANYGYTF

D: TRBD1
size: .
J: TRBJ2-7
V: TRBV7-2
DNA: TGTGCCAGCAGCCAACGGGGACAGCTACTCTCCTACGAGCAGTACTTC
CDR3: CASSQRGQLLSYEQYF

D: .
size: .
J: TRBJ2-7
V: TRBV28
DNA: TGTGCCAGCAGTTCCGACAGGACGGCCTACGAGCAGTACTTC
CDR3: CASSSDRTAYEQYF

D: .
size: .
J: TRBJ1-5
V: TRBV11-2
DNA: TGTGCCAGCAGCCTCAGGGTAAATCAGCCCCAGCATTTT
CDR3: CASSLRVNQPQHF

D: TRBD2
size: .
J: TRBJ2-7
V: TRBV27
DNA: TGTGCCAGCAGTCCCCTGGGGGAGGGCCGTTACGAGCAGTACTTC
CDR3: CASSPLGEGRYEQYF

D: TRBD1
size: .
J: TRBJ1-1
V: TRBV6-5
DNA: TGTGCCAGCAGCTACGACAGGGTTCGGCCTGAAGCTTTCTTT
CDR3: CASSYDRVRPEAFF

D: .
size: .
J: TRBJ2-7
V: TRBV6-1
DNA: TGTGCCAGCAGTGATGCCCTGACACGTACTCAGCAGTACTTC
CDR3: CASSDALTRTQQYF

D: .
size: few
J: TRBJ2-1
V: TRBV7-6
DNA: TGTGCCAGCAGCTTAGTAGGAGGGCGGGATGAGCAGTTCTTC
CDR3: CASSLVGGRDEQFF

D: .
size: .
J: TRBJ1-2
V: TRBV30
DNA: TGTGCCTGGAGGACAGGCCCCTATGGCTACACCTTC
CDR3: CAWRTGPYGYTF

D: .
size: .
J: TRBJ2-7
V: TRBV6-1
DNA: TGTGCCAGCAGCGAACGGTTCGGGAGTCAGGGTTATACCTACGAGCAGTACTTC
CDR3: CASSERFGSQGYTYEQYF

D: TRBD1
size: once
J: TRBJ1-1
V: TRBV7-8
DNA: TGTGCCAGCAGCCACCTGGGACAGGGAAACACTGAAGCTTTCTTT
CDR3: CASSHLGQGNTEAFF